This T cell receptor beta chain was found in a study of OX40 agonist ivuxolimab in advanced cancers. Generated by immunoSEQ multiplex PCR, the TCRdb table keeps only in-frame clones and is missing some. Of around 40,000 clones in the sample, 65% to 90% are singletons; the top ten hold roughly 2.2%. The CDR3 loop spans 15 amino acids. CDR1 SNHLY and CDR2 FYNNEI come from the germline V gene. V gave up 2 bases and J gave up 6 bases, with 13 bases separating them. V gene TRBV2 combines with J gene TRBJ2-2; possible D gene TRBD1, 5 bases. The sequencing used CD4+ or CD8+ T cells sorted from blood, collected in a trial of the OX40 agonist ivuxolimab. The clonotype originates from an adult with an advanced solid tumor such as melanoma, head and neck, liver or kidney cancer. In DNA form, the CDR3 reads TGTGCCAGCAGTGAATTGAGTCAGGGCGCCGGGGAGCTGTTTTTT. This gives the protein CASSELSQGAGELFF.